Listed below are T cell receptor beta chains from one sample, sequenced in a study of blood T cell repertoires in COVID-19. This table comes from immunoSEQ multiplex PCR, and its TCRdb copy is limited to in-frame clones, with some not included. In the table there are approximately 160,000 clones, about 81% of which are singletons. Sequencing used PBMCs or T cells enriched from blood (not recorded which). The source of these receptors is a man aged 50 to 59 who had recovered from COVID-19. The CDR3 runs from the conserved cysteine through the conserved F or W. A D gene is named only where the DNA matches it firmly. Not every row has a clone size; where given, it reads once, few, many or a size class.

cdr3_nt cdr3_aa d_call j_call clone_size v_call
TGTGCCAGCAGTTACTCGGGCAGAAGCAATCAGCCCCAGCATTTT CASSYSGRSNQPQHF . TRBJ1-5 . TRBV6-2/TRBV6-3
TGTGCCAGCAGCTTAGCTGCGACAGGGACATACGAGCAGTACTTC CASSLAATGTYEQYF TRBD1 TRBJ2-7 few TRBV11-3
TGCGCCAGCAGCCAAGATAAGGGGTATAATTCACCCCTCCACTTT CASSQDKGYNSPLHF . TRBJ1-6 . TRBV4-3
TGTGCCAGCAGCTTGCGGGGACTCATCTACGAGCAGTACTTC CASSLRGLIYEQYF . TRBJ2-7 . TRBV5-5
TGCGCCTCGAGACGACTAGCGGGGGGGCCGCATACAACTAGGGAAGTTGCGGATACGCAGTATTTT CASRRLAGGPHTTREVADTQYF TRBD2 TRBJ2-3 . TRBV10-2
TGTGCCAGCAGTGCACAGGGGACAATGAACACTGAAGCTTTCTTT CASSAQGTMNTEAFF TRBD1 TRBJ1-1 once TRBV2
TGTGCCAGCTCACCACAGAGGGAAACTAACTATGGCTACACCTTC CASSPQRETNYGYTF . TRBJ1-2 once TRBV18
TGTGCCAGCAGCTGGGACTATAACTCCTATAATTCACCCCTCCACTTT CASSWDYNSYNSPLHF . TRBJ1-6 . TRBV7-2
TGTGCCAGCCGAAGCGGGGGGGCGTTCAATGAGCAGTTCTTC CASRSGGAFNEQFF TRBD2 TRBJ2-1 . TRBV14
TGTGCCAGCAACCCAGGACAGGGGGCCGATCAGCCCCAGCATTTT CASNPGQGADQPQHF TRBD1 TRBJ1-5 once TRBV5-8
TGTGCCAGCAGGCGCACAGTTACGCTCGAATATGGCTACACCTTC CASRRTVTLEYGYTF . TRBJ1-2 . TRBV28
TGTGCCAGCAAAGGAGCGGGAGCGTACCAAGAGACCCAGTACTTC CASKGAGAYQETQYF TRBD2 TRBJ2-5 . TRBV27
TGCGCCAGCAGCTTGTTCCTTGACACTGAAGCTTTCTTT CASSLFLDTEAFF . TRBJ1-1 once TRBV5-1
TGTGCCAGCAGCCAGGGACAGACGAACACTGAAGCTTTCTTT CASSQGQTNTEAFF TRBD1 TRBJ1-1 . TRBV3-1/TRBV3-2
TGTGCCAGCAGTTTAGGGGCACGACTGAGTAAATACAATGAGCAGTTCTTC CASSLGARLSKYNEQFF . TRBJ2-1 . TRBV27
TGTGCCAGCAGCCCAGGGCTGGTGTTTGATCAGCCCCAGCATTTT CASSPGLVFDQPQHF . TRBJ1-5 . TRBV7-2
TGTGCCAGCAACCGACAGGGGTCCCCCTACGAGCAGTACTTC CASNRQGSPYEQYF TRBD1 TRBJ2-7 . TRBV6-5
TGTGCCATCAGTGATAAAGATACGCAGTATTTT CAISDKDTQYF . TRBJ2-3 . TRBV10-3
TGTGCCAGCAGCGCCCAGGATGGCACTGAAGCTTTCTTT CASSAQDGTEAFF . TRBJ1-1 . TRBV7-9
TGTGCCAGCGACAGCGGGGGGGCTAAGACCCAGTACTTC CASDSGGAKTQYF TRBD2 TRBJ2-5 . TRBV7-9
TGCGCCAGCAGCTTGGTGGCGGGCGGGGGGGCCCAGAAAATCTATGAGCAGTTCTTC CASSLVAGGGAQKIYEQFF TRBD2 TRBJ2-1 . TRBV5-1
TGTGCCAGTAACGAACACCCATTCTCCTACGAGCAGTACTTC CASNEHPFSYEQYF . TRBJ2-7 . TRBV19
TGCGCCAGCGGCGGGGACAGGGCGAACACCGGGGAGCTGTTTTTT CASGGDRANTGELFF TRBD1 TRBJ2-2 . TRBV5-1
TGTGCCAGCAGTTACTCATTCGGGGTTCGACAGCCCCAGCATTTT CASSYSFGVRQPQHF . TRBJ1-5 . TRBV6-5
TGTGCCATCAAAACTAGCGGGGCCTTCTCCTACGAGCAGTACTTC CAIKTSGAFSYEQYF TRBD2 TRBJ2-7 . TRBV10-3
TGTGCCAGCAGCCCCCCCACAGGGGGCTTCTACAATGAGCAGTTCTTC CASSPPTGGFYNEQFF TRBD1 TRBJ2-1 . TRBV7-6
TGTGCCAGCAGTTATCCGACGGGACAGCTGAATTCACCCCTCCACTTT CASSYPTGQLNSPLHF TRBD1 TRBJ1-6 . TRBV6-6
TGTGCCAGCAGCCAAGACCTCTTCTATGAGCAGTACTTC CASSQDLFYEQYF . TRBJ2-7 . TRBV14
TGTGCCAGCAGCTTAGACCAAACAGCCTACGAGCAGTACTTC CASSLDQTAYEQYF . TRBJ2-7 . TRBV11-3
TGTGCCTGGATCGTGCCGGGGGGAACAGATACGCAGTATTTT CAWIVPGGTDTQYF TRBD2 TRBJ2-3 few TRBV30
TGTGCCAGCAGCCTACGGCAGGGGCTCGCTGAAGCTTTCTTT CASSLRQGLAEAFF . TRBJ1-1 . TRBV7-9
TGTGCCAGCAGCTTAACTAGCGGAACAGATACGCAGTATTTT CASSLTSGTDTQYF TRBD2 TRBJ2-3 once TRBV7-9
TGTGCCAGCAGCCAACTAGCGGGGGGGAACACCGGGGAGCTGTTTTTT CASSQLAGGNTGELFF TRBD2 TRBJ2-2 . TRBV3-1/TRBV3-2
TGTGCCAGCAGTCTCGGGACAGGGGTTGCGAATTCACCCCTCCACTTT CASSLGTGVANSPLHF . TRBJ1-6 . TRBV21-1
TGTGCCAGCAGCTTAGCCTCCGGGACTGTAGCCAAAAACATTCAGTACTTC CASSLASGTVAKNIQYF . TRBJ2-4 . TRBV7-9
TGTGCCAGCAGCTTAGCGCAACCGGGCTCTGGAAACACCATATATTTT CASSLAQPGSGNTIYF . TRBJ1-3 . TRBV7-9
TGTGCCAGCAGCGTAGCGCAGGGATACTCCGGGGAGCTGTTTTTT CASSVAQGYSGELFF . TRBJ2-2 once TRBV9
TGTGCCAGTAGTATTAAGGGGGCCGTGGGGATTGGCACAGATACGCAGTATTTT CASSIKGAVGIGTDTQYF TRBD1 TRBJ2-3 . TRBV19
TGTGCTAGTGGTTTGGTACCCCAGGCAATAGCTAACTATGGCTACACCTTC CASGLVPQAIANYGYTF . TRBJ1-2 . TRBV12-5
TGTGCCAGCAGCTCTAACCCAGGCTCTGGAAACACCATATATTTT CASSSNPGSGNTIYF . TRBJ1-3 few TRBV11-3
TGTGCCAGCAGCTGGACAGGGGGCGCTGGGACTAATGAAAAACTGTTTTTT CASSWTGGAGTNEKLFF TRBD1 TRBJ1-4 . TRBV7-9
TGTGCCATCAGTGGACAGGGAAACTATGGCTACACCTTC CAISGQGNYGYTF TRBD1 TRBJ1-2 . TRBV10-3
TGTGCCAGCAGGACGGGGGGGGCCAGGAACACCATATATTTT CASRTGGARNTIYF . TRBJ1-3 . TRBV2
TGCGCCAGCAGCTTATGGAGTGGCCCCCAAGAGACCCAGTACTTC CASSLWSGPQETQYF . TRBJ2-5 . TRBV5-1
TGTGCCAGCAGTGCGAACAGGGGCCCATCGTACGAGCAGTACTTC CASSANRGPSYEQYF TRBD1 TRBJ2-7 . TRBV2
TGTGCCAGCAGGGGACAGCGGAACACTGAAGCTTTCTTT CASRGQRNTEAFF TRBD1 TRBJ1-1 . TRBV2
TGTGCCAGCAGCTTGGCCCGGGGTGCCGGGAACACTGAAGCTTTCTTT CASSLARGAGNTEAFF . TRBJ1-1 once TRBV5-4
TGTGCCAGCGGTTCAGGGACAGGGATGCGTTCACCCCTCCACTTT CASGSGTGMRSPLHF TRBD1 TRBJ1-6 . TRBV6-5
TGTGCCAGCAGCCAAGAGGCACAGGGGGCCTACGAGCAGTACTTC CASSQEAQGAYEQYF TRBD1 TRBJ2-7 . TRBV4-2
TGTGCCAGCAGACAGGGGTCGAGCACTGAAGCTTTCTTT CASRQGSSTEAFF TRBD1 TRBJ1-1 . TRBV12-3/TRBV12-4
TGTGCCAGCAGCCCACGAACAGGGGTACATTATGGCTACACCTTC CASSPRTGVHYGYTF TRBD1 TRBJ1-2 . TRBV7-8
TGTGCCAGCAGCGCGTTGAGGTCGTCCGGAAACACCATATATTTT CASSALRSSGNTIYF . TRBJ1-3 . TRBV6-5
TGTGCCAGCAGCTCCGAAATCGGGACAGGGTACAGCTACACCTTC CASSSEIGTGYSYTF TRBD1 TRBJ1-2 . TRBV7-2